Below are 25 T cell receptor beta chains sequenced from a single sample in a study of T cell changes during pregnancy in multiple sclerosis (dated by TCRdb to the late 2010s). Library generation was performed with the immunoSEQ multiplex PCR assay. The source is immuneACCESS, and TCRdb retained only in-frame sequences with V and J called. Part of the clones is not carried over; for the studies checked, unresolved V genes explain less than half of this, and the remainder is unexplained. This sample gives 50,000 to 65,000 clones in total; over 85% of them show up just once. In total, the top ten clones hold roughly 3% of the sample. The sequencing used CD8+ T cells from peripheral blood mononuclear cells, collected in the second trimester of pregnancy. The receptors stem from a female donor with multiple sclerosis, enrolled in a pregnancy study.

About this clone: Sequence at one end of the junction differs from germline and may be a read error. J is TRBJ1-2 and V is TRBV6-6; D is unclear. The V gene's germline CDR1 is MNHNY and CDR2 SVGAGI (reference sequence). There are 12 residues in the CDR3. The CDR3: CASSYSEVGCTF. CDR3 nucleotide sequence: TGTGCCAGCAGTTACTCGGAAGTGGGCTGCACCTTC.

The rearrangement uses TRBV29-1 and TRBJ2-2, with D tentatively TRBD2 (6 bases). Germline-derived CDR1 and CDR2 are SQVTM and ANQGSEA. This CDR3 is built from 13 residues. Trimming shortened V by 3 bases and J by 3 bases, and 8 bases separated the two germline ends. DNA of the CDR3: TGCAGCGTTGAGGGACTCTACACCGGGGAGCTGTTTTTT. Protein product: CSVEGLYTGELFF.

This clone turned up a few times. CDR3 in DNA: TGTGCCAGCAGCTTACCCCCAGGGCAGCAGTACTTC. Translation: CASSLPPGQQYF. The rearrangement uses TRBV7-8 and TRBJ2-7; D is perhaps TRBD1 (5 bases). V was shortened by 2 bases and J by 8 bases, with 10 bases between the two germline ends. Germline CDR1 SGHVS, CDR2 FQNEAQ. There are 12 residues in the CDR3.

The CDR3 DNA sequence: TGTGCCAGCAGTTCCCACCCTAGCGGGAGGGTGGATACGCAGTATTTT. Protein: CASSSHPSGRVDTQYF. This chain joins TRBV6-5 and TRBJ2-3, with 12 bases identical to TRBD2. Germline V gene sequence: CDR1 MNHEY, CDR2 SVGAGI. The CDR3 is 16 residues long. With 4 bases clipped from V and 6 bases from J, the junction kept 8 bases outside the gene matches.

The chain carries TRBV27 and TRBJ2-7, with unresolved D. CDR1 MNHEY and CDR2 SMNVEV come from the germline V gene (reference sequence). The CDR3 has 15 residues. V lost 0 bases, J lost 4 bases, and 13 bases lay in between. The CDR3 DNA sequence: TGTGCCAGCAGTTTATCGTTTAGCCTGATTTACGAGCAGTACTTC. Its protein product is CASSLSFSLIYEQYF.

This clone was counted once. The J gene is TRBJ2-5, the V gene TRBV2; 15 bases line up with TRBD2. The germline gives CDR1 SNHLY, CDR2 FYNNEI. The CDR3 covers 18 residues. The J segment lost 4 bases and the V segment lost 0 bases, leaving 6 bases of the junction unmatched. CDR3 in amino acids: CASSEAGLAGGPSETQYF. CDR3 sequence (DNA): TGTGCCAGCAGTGAAGCAGGACTAGCGGGAGGGCCCTCAGAGACCCAGTACTTC.

The rearrangement joins TRBV7-9 to TRBJ2-4, with TRBD2 matching over 8 bases. Unmatched junction bases numbered 8, after V lost 5 bases and J lost 2 bases. Germline CDR1 and CDR2: SEHNR and FQNEAQ (reference sequence). There are 16 residues in the CDR3. In nucleotides, the CDR3 is TGTGCCAGCAGCCTTGTAGCGGGACCTACCAAAAACATTCAGTACTTC. Translation gives CASSLVAGPTKNIQYF.

Concerning this clone: A junction boundary mismatches the germline segment, possibly from a read error. The chain uses TRBV7-8 and TRBJ2-7; D perhaps matches TRBD1 (5 bases). This CDR3 has 12 amino acids. The germline gives CDR1 SGHVS, CDR2 FQNEAQ. The CDR3 nucleotides are TGTGCCAGCAGTCTAGGGTACCAGGGTTTGGACTTC. Translating gives CASSLGYQGLDF. The whole variable domain, remainder taken from reference TRBV7-8 and TRBJ2-7, is GAGVSQSPRYKVAKRGQDVALRCDPISGHVSLFWYQQALGQGPEFLTYFQNEAQLDKSGLPSDRFFAERPEGSVSTLKIQRTQQEDSAVYLCASSLGYQGLDFGPGTRLTVT.

The CDR3 region is CASSLAQGGINTDTQYF. The CDR3 nucleotides read TGTGCCAGCAGCTTAGCCCAGGGTGGGATTAATACAGATACGCAGTATTTT. The V and J genes are TRBV11-2 and TRBJ2-3; D possibly corresponds to TRBD1 (5 bases). Trimming removed 1 base at V and 3 bases at J, with 17 bases between. CDR3 length: 17 amino acids. Germline V gene lookup returns CDR1 SGHAT and CDR2 FQNNGV.

The rearrangement joins TRBV6-5 to TRBJ2-3, with D possibly matching TRBD2 (6 bases). The CDR3 is 15 residues long. CDR1 is MNHEY and CDR2 is SVGAGI in the germline V gene. V was clipped by 7 bases and J by 3 bases, with 17 bases between them. The CDR3 DNA follows: TGTGCCAGCACCCGCAGCGGGTGGGATACAGATACGCAGTATTTT. This encodes CASTRSGWDTDTQYF.

V gene TRBV29-1 combines with J gene TRBJ2-1; 10 bases map to TRBD2. V gave up 3 bases and J gave up 6 bases; unmatched junction bases: 5. Per germline, CDR1 SQVTM and CDR2 ANQGSEA. This CDR3 comprises 14 residues. CDR3 sequence reads: CSVEMLAGGNEQFF. In DNA, the CDR3 is TGCAGCGTTGAGATGTTAGCGGGGGGCAATGAGCAGTTCTTC.

The chain joins TRBV13 to TRBJ2-1; 7 bases are shared with TRBD2. The CDR3 is 16 residues long. V dropped 4 bases and J dropped 4; count of bases not matched to a gene: 10. CDR1 PRHDT and CDR2 FYEKMQ come from the germline V gene (reference sequence). The CDR3 DNA is TGTGCCAGCAGCTCCAGAGGTGCGGGAGTGTACAATGAGCAGTTCTTC. Residues: CASSSRGAGVYNEQFF. Filled out from reference TRBV13 and TRBJ2-1, the complete variable domain reads AAGVIQSPRHLIKEKRETATLKCYPIPRHDTVYWYQQGPGQDPQFLISFYEKMQSDKGSIPDRFSAQQFSDYHSELNMSSLELGDSALYFCASSSRGAGVYNEQFFGPGTRLTVL.

The chain is built from TRBV7-9 and TRBJ1-2; 10 bases are shared with TRBD1. CDR1 and CDR2 from the germline V gene are SEHNR and FQNEAQ (reference sequence). The CDR3 consists of 14 residues. V lost 5 bases and J lost 8; bases outside the gene matches: 8. CDR3 DNA sequence: TGTGCCAGCAGCGACCGGGACAGGGGTGACGGCTACACCTTC. It is translated as CASSDRDRGDGYTF.

J is TRBJ1-1 and V is TRBV30, with D perhaps matching TRBD1 (6 bases). The CDR3 is 15 residues long. Per the germline V gene, CDR1 is GTSNPN and CDR2 is SVGIG (reference sequence). V was trimmed by 1 base and J by 1 base, leaving 13 bases between them. In DNA form, the CDR3 reads TGTGCCTGGAGTGCGATCGTACAGGGGAACACTGAAGCTTTCTTT. This translates into CAWSAIVQGNTEAFF.

This rearrangement joins TRBV7-8 to TRBJ2-7; 10 bases fit TRBD1. CDR1 is SGHVS, CDR2 FQNEAQ, per germline. Unmatched junction bases numbered 5, after V lost 4 bases and J lost 5 bases. CDR3 length equals 14 residues. The CDR3 loop reads CASSSTTGGHEQYF. The CDR3 DNA follows: TGTGCCAGCAGCTCCACGACAGGGGGCCACGAGCAGTACTTC. Based on the CDR3 plus reference TRBV7-8 and TRBJ2-7, the full variable domain is GAGVSQSPRYKVAKRGQDVALRCDPISGHVSLFWYQQALGQGPEFLTYFQNEAQLDKSGLPSDRFFAERPEGSVSTLKIQRTQQEDSAVYLCASSSTTGGHEQYFGPGTRLTVT.

This clone has a single count. The chain has TRBV27 and TRBJ2-3, with TRBD2 matching over 8 bases. Germline lookup yields CDR1 MNHEY and CDR2 SMNVEV (reference sequence). With 2 bases clipped from V and 3 bases from J, the junction kept 1 base outside the gene matches. The CDR3 extends over 14 amino acids. CDR3 amino acids: CASSLGLATDTQYF. The CDR3 coding sequence is TGTGCCAGCAGTTTAGGACTAGCTACAGATACGCAGTATTTT.

This clone has a single count. This chain links TRBV6-5 with TRBJ2-1, with 7 bases identical to TRBD2. Germline loops: CDR1 MNHEY, CDR2 SVGAGI. This CDR3 is 14 amino acids long. V dropped 2 bases and J dropped 9; count of bases not matched to a gene: 7. The CDR3 nucleotides are TGTGCCAGCAGTTACGCGAATGGGGGGGTTGAGCAGTTCTTC. Its translation is CASSYANGGVEQFF.

The count of this clone is one. The V and J genes are TRBV27 and TRBJ2-7; 9 positions match TRBD2. The CDR3 totals 14 residues. Germline CDR1 reads MNHEY; CDR2 reads SMNVEV (reference sequence). V gave up 6 bases and J gave up 6 bases; unmatched junction bases: 9. The chain's CDR3 is CASSVAGEASEQYF. In DNA, the CDR3 is TGTGCCAGCAGCGTAGCGGGAGAGGCTAGCGAGCAGTACTTC.

V gene TRBV19 combines with J gene TRBJ1-1; TRBD1 might be the D (6 bases). The CDR3 is made up of 13 amino acids. The germline gives CDR1 LNHDA, CDR2 SQIVND (reference sequence). The ends were cut back, 2 bases at V and 5 bases at J, with 9 bases in the middle. The CDR3 coding sequence is TGTGCCAGTAGTATAAGGGGGAAAACTGAAGCTTTCTTT. This sequence encodes CASSIRGKTEAFF.

The chain links TRBV28 to TRBJ2-5; 12 nucleotides match TRBD2. Germline V CDR1 and CDR2: MDHEN, SYDVKM. The V and J ends lost 4 bases and 1 base, in that order; junction bases with no gene match: 4. CDR3 length: 16 residues. The CDR3 DNA follows: TGTGCCAGCAGTTCGGGACTAGCGGGTTTCCAAGAGACCCAGTACTTC. As protein: CASSSGLAGFQETQYF.

This chain links TRBV4-1 with TRBJ2-1, with 8 bases matching TRBD2. Trimming at V came to 4 bases and at J to 9 bases, leaving 11 bases not matched to a gene. The CDR3 totals 15 residues. In germline, CDR1 is MGHRA, CDR2 YSYEKL. CDR3 sequence reads: CASSPPGLGLSEQFF. CDR3 nucleotide sequence: TGCGCCAGCAGCCCCCCGGGACTAGGTCTATCTGAGCAGTTCTTC.

The CDR3 loop reads CSVVDGQHEQFF. CDR3 in DNA: TGCAGCGTTGTTGACGGACAGCATGAGCAGTTCTTC. The chain joins TRBV29-1 to TRBJ2-1, with D tentatively TRBD1 (6 bases). Germline assignment: CDR1 SQVTM and CDR2 ANQGSEA. Trimming shortened V by 4 bases and J by 8 bases, and 12 bases separated the two germline ends. This CDR3 region has 12 residues.

The rearrangement links TRBV5-4 to TRBJ2-7; 8 bases line up with TRBD2. Germline V lookup: CDR1 SGHNT, CDR2 YYREEE (reference sequence). CDR3 length equals 15 residues. The V segment lost 4 bases and the J segment 2 bases; nucleotides outside the gene matches: 8. Here the CDR3 reads CASSIKREYTYEQYF. CDR3 nucleotide sequence: TGTGCCAGCAGCATTAAGCGGGAGTACACCTACGAGCAGTACTTC.

The chain employs TRBV29-1 and TRBJ2-1; tentative D call: TRBD2 (7 bases). V lost 6 bases and J lost 0, with 24 bases in between. The CDR3 length is 18 residues. Germline assignment: CDR1 SQVTM and CDR2 ANQGSEA. The CDR3 reads CSVGALAFRRSSYNEQFF. The CDR3 nucleotides are TGCAGCGTGGGGGCACTAGCGTTTCGCCGGAGCTCCTACAATGAGCAGTTCTTC.

The chain couples TRBV5-1 to TRBJ2-1; weak D call: TRBD1 (6 bases). Germline V gene data show CDR1 as SGHRS and CDR2 as YFSETQ. The CDR3 length is 13 residues. The germline V and J ends were trimmed by 1 base and 5 bases, with 7 bases remaining between them. The CDR3 bases are TGCGCCAGCAGCTTGACAGGGAACAATGAGCAGTTCTTC. Translation: CASSLTGNNEQFF.